The text below deals with one T cell receptor (beta chain). This clone was seen just once. The antigen it recognizes is unknown. No per-base quality is available; no much larger clone lies one base away. The CDR3, cysteine through phenylalanine, is 17 amino acids long. Left in the record is the CDR3 DNA by itself, 51 bases read in frame from the first base. CDR1 and CDR2 were assigned from the germline V gene as SGHTA and FQGNSA. Here V drops 5 bases and J drops 2 bases, and the junction holds 13 bases not matched to any gene. This specimen comes from a study of cytomegalovirus exposure and HLA in healthy donors (dated by TCRdb to 2016 to 2017). At the level of the whole study: An earlier analysis of about 560 of the donors reported about 260 Gb of sequence data and 90 million to 120 million unique TCR beta sequences obtained from around 170 million T cells. An early release covering 550 to 700 HLA-typed donors comprised 250 to 350 gigabases of sequencing data and 85 million to 100 million unique TCR sequences. Of the 398 genotyped donors, 65% to 90% were placed in the genetic ancestry cluster associated with self-reported Caucasian donors. The study aimed to test whether cataloging public T cell receptors could reveal signatures of past pathogen exposure. Using immunosequencing, the study profiled T cell repertoires from around 680 subjects and related those repertoires to cytomegalovirus serostatus. Besides the first cohort of 666 subjects, a separate validation cohort made up of 120 different subjects was used. High-throughput TCR immunosequencing, statistical association of individual TCRs with disease status, and machine learning were combined to predict cytomegalovirus infection status. A later analysis re-analyzed previously published TCR beta repertoires from 550 to 700 donors and added high-resolution HLA genotyping to study TCR occurrence patterns. In the later analysis, no new phenotypic data were used to find candidate immune exposures; instead, reliance was placed on TCR beta sequences and their occurrence across donors. An earlier analysis of about 620 of the donors applied high-throughput TCR beta sequencing to assess whether each TCR beta V gene segment acted as functional or pseudogenic. Donor age, sex, ethnicity and CMV serostatus were compiled together with the repertoire data. A later genetic analysis took genome-wide SNP genotypes for about 55% of the roughly 700 donors and used that subset as a discovery cohort. All discovery cohort repertoires had been generated using a single sequencing platform. HLA typing covered class I and class II loci at four-digit resolution. Typing coverage varied by locus: roughly 629-630 donors for A, B, C, DRB1 and DQB1; about 520 for DQA1; more than 600 for DPA1; 450 to 480 for DPB1. Roughly 5 DR-DQ haplotypes were handled as single units for association and clustering, since linkage in the cohort was strong. On average, roughly 250,000 unique TCR beta nucleotide sequences were sequenced per donor among several hundred genotyped donors of the cohort, with 15% to 20% of those sequences being non-productive. What the work shows at the level of the full study, not this receptor alone: A further reported finding was that TCR beta sequences accurately predicted the HLA-A and HLA-B alleles for most subjects in the first cohort. According to a later analysis, parvovirus B19, influenza, CMV and Epstein-Barr virus appeared linked to several top co-occurrence clusters. The presence/absence analyses assumed that sequencing depth was roughly uniform across donors, and that assumption may not be true. The 87-base-pair reads could not distinguish some IMGT-functional V segments, including TRBV6-2 and TRBV6-3, so those segments were excluded. At a false discovery rate of 0.05, a later analysis linked around 17,000 TCR beta sequences to specific HLA alleles. A cluster of highly shared sequence variants was judged likely to represent a technical artifact of the sequencing pipeline. A total of 164 TCR beta chains were listed by the study as associated with cytomegalovirus. Compared with the 666-donor mean, donors in an Asian-associated ancestry cluster had fewer N-insertions in productive TCRs, according to a later genetic analysis. Immune exposure information for the cohort was limited to CMV serostatus. Only TCR beta chains were sequenced in this cohort, and the absence of alpha or paired-chain data limited detectable features. A later analysis found that HLA-associated TCR beta chains were more clonally expanded and had lower generation probabilities than equally common non-associated chains. A few of the identified cytomegalovirus-associated TCR beta chains were confirmed in vitro to be specific for cytomegalovirus antigens. While some public TCRs were present in many individuals, most TCR sequences turned up only very rarely across donors. An association between a missense DCLRE1C variant and V-gene and J-gene trimming of TCR beta chains was found in a later genetic analysis and replicated in an independent cohort. It was suggested by the authors that the approach could potentially be generalized to other disease states and immunological phenotypes. Correlated functional status among segregating V segments might reflect linkage disequilibrium, but an unknown experimental factor could not be ruled out. Cytomegalovirus status was reported to be diagnosed by the classifier with high specificity and sensitivity in both the original and validation cohorts. Because HLA typing was missing for some donors at each locus, association tests included only the typed subset. When HLA alleles, especially DR and DQ, strongly co-occurred, attributing TCR associations to individual alleles was difficult. In a later analysis, the rate of TCR association differed among HLA loci, with DRB1 alleles having the most associated TCRs and HLA-C alleles having the fewest. Because counts were too low, seventeen rarely observed V segments, including chromosome 9 orphons, were excluded from the earlier analysis of 587 of the donors. Most CMV-associated TCR beta chains appeared to be HLA-restricted in a later analysis, and the HLA associations seemed to be driven largely by CMV exposure. In an earlier analysis of around 600 of the donors, most TCR beta V segments were observed in productive rearrangements about 90% or about 30% of the time, broadly matching IMGT annotations.

The library was prepared using the immunoSEQ multiplex PCR assay. The multiplex PCR relied on a mix of 60 forward primers for TCR Vbeta segments and 13 reverse primers for TCR Jbeta segments. A multiplex PCR assay on genomic DNA amplified the CDR3 region of rearranged TCR beta genes. The Illumina HiSeq System was used to sequence the amplified TCR beta libraries as 87-base-pair reads. Per the authors' processing: A later analysis counted some 74 million unique TCR beta chains across the 666 repertoires, and some 11 million of these chains were shared by at least two donors. Raw reads were error-corrected and collapsed into unique sequences with a nearest-neighbor algorithm that merged closely related sequences to remove PCR and sequencing errors. CDR3 sequences were aligned to IMGT reference sequences to assign V, D and J gene segments. Each retained sequence needed at least a six-nucleotide match to both a V gene segment and a J gene segment. Rearrangements were classified as productive when the CDR3 lacked stop codons and remained in frame with V and J, and all other rearrangements were classified as non-productive. Following IMGT convention, CDR3 was defined as the stretch from the second conserved V-encoded cysteine to the conserved J-encoded phenylalanine. The earlier analysis of fewer than 700 of the donors excluded sequences that lacked an unambiguous match to a single V gene segment. In an earlier analysis of about 590 of the donors, a V segment was called functional when productive rearrangements were above 56.7%, and segregating when the standard deviation between donors exceeded 5%. To diagnose cytomegalovirus status from the catalog of TCR beta chain sequences, a statistical classification framework was built. In a later analysis, TCR nucleotide sequences were compared against IMGT/GENE-DB human TR gene sequences so that V and J genes could be assigned. Using the TCRdist pipeline, a later analysis assigned CDR3 sequences along with most-parsimonious VDJ recombination scenarios. In a later analysis, every TCR beta chain was defined by the combination of its CDR3 amino acid sequence and its V-gene family, and reads without a unique V-gene family were dropped. As a way to deal with suspected cross-contamination and a sequencing artifact, a later analysis dropped 500 to 700 nucleotide sequences that were highly shared and had low generation probability. In a later analysis, a clonal expansion index was calculated for each public chain from normalized within-repertoire ranks of inferred template counts. Generation probabilities in a later analysis came from a VDJ recombination model fitted to out-of-frame rearrangements, and those results were checked against IGoR. In a later analysis, hypergeometric tests were used to score TCR-TCR, TCR-HLA and TCR-CMV co-occurrence, with a repertoire-size bias correction applied to TCR pairs. In a later analysis, false discovery rates were estimated by permuting HLA or CMV assignments 20 times. In a later analysis, co-occurring TCRs were grouped with DBSCAN, and TCRdist sequence similarity was added when clustering was performed within HLA-allele-positive subsets. Repertoires with fewer than 30,000 or more than 120,000 public chains, plus five repertoires with anomalous nucleotide sharing, were excluded from co-occurrence clustering. The immuneACCESS repertoire file appears here via TCRdb, limited to in-frame rearrangements. These files lack a portion of the clones; in checked studies, under half of the deficit traces to unresolved V genes, and the cause of the others is not known. V, J and clone size are taken as reported in that table, and D and trimming were inferred from the DNA itself. The sample profile shows 95,000 to 150,000 clones; 80% of them were found once. Of the sample, 2.1% is held by the ten largest clones.

The cohort consisted of more than 650 healthy bone marrow donors. At the time of sampling, all cohort members were nominally healthy, though unrecorded immune exposures were likely present. The donor tested CMV seronegative and was one of the 352 seronegative cohort members. A peripheral blood sample was collected from each donor, and TCR beta sequencing was performed on peripheral blood mononuclear cells. Genomic DNA extraction from the blood cell samples was performed with the Qiagen DNeasy Blood Extraction Kit. Sequenced material: PBMCs. The origin of this receptor is a man under 40 in good health and CMV-seronegative. The chain is made from TRBV7-2 and TRBJ2-7, with 9 bases matching TRBD1. The DNA is TGTGCCAGCAGCCCCCGCGCCGGGACAGGGTGGACCTACGAGCAGTACTTC. Translated, this gives CASSPRAGTGWTYEQYF.